The clone carrying this T cell receptor beta chain was counted at least ten times. Antigen: not known. This sample is part of a study of T cells in Graves' hyperthyroidism and ophthalmopathy. V was cut by 8 bases and J by 7 bases, with 20 bases left in between. Germline CDR1 and CDR2: SNHLY and FYNNEI. This CDR3 has 14 amino acids. Overall study findings and caveats: Blood also contained most expanded thyroid clonotypes above 0.001.

TCR beta CDR3 sequences were amplified from RNA transcripts. RT-PCR in the first round (using the HTBI primer set) targeted the TCR CDR3. TCRdb passed the multiplex PCR reads through MiXCR, listing each CDR3 protein once. The sample has about 590,000 distinct CDR3 sequences, 11% to 15% seen once. The clonotype comes from a woman aged 18-29 years with Graves' ophthalmopathy. Sequencing was performed on blood. The chain employs TRBV2 and TRBJ1-1, with a tentative D call TRBD1 (5 bases). Here the CDR3 DNA reads TGTGCCAGCCCCTCGGGCTGGGGGGGTGGTGAAGCTTTCTTT. Protein sequence: CASPSGWGGGEAFF.